The clone carrying this T cell receptor beta chain occurred a few times. Its antigen is still unknown. Germline lookup yields CDR1 KGHSH and CDR2 LQKENI. The CDR3 runs to 14 residues. The V gene end was trimmed by 2 bases and the J gene end by 4 bases; junction bases not matched to a gene: 1. The data were taken from a study of blood T cells in healthy people across ages. Points from the study as a whole: Any changes in expanded clonotypes were possibly confounded, as donor CMV status remained unknown. The unsorted PBMCs prevented any conclusive comparison of naive versus antigen-experienced cells. The long-lived group displayed more naive CD4+ cells, plus higher diversity, than the aged donors did.

Primed by a sample-barcoded 5' primer and a J-beta primer mix, a second PCR proceeded for roughly 6 to 12 cycles. Researchers report that each sample yielded at least 3 million CDR3-containing paired-end reads. TCRdb analysed the 5' RACE reads with MiXCR anew, one entry per CDR3 protein. The sample contains roughly 1,700,000 distinct CDR3 sequences, under 30% of which appear only once. The sample was blood. The clonotype was recovered from a woman under 40 in good health. The rearrangement joins TRBV18 to TRBJ2-3; 9 nucleotides agree with TRBD1. For the CDR3, the DNA is TGTGCCAGCTCACCAGGGACAGGGTCAGATACGCAGTATTTT. It yields the protein CASSPGTGSDTQYF. The full variable domain, its missing parts supplied by reference TRBV18 and TRBJ2-3, is NAGVMQNPRHLVRRRGQEARLRCSPMKGHSHVYWYRQLPEEGLKFMVYLQKENIIDESGMPKERFSAEFPKEGPSILRIQQVVRGDSAAYFCASSPGTGSDTQYFGPGTRLTVL.